This T cell receptor (beta chain) was profiled in a study of prognosis after radiotherapy for stage I lung cancer. Overall study context: Participants consisted of stage I non-small cell lung cancer patients, who were enrolled between April 2018 and January 2019.

The germline CDR1 and CDR2 sequences are GTSNPN and SVGIG (reference sequence). Trimming removed 4 bases at V and 6 bases at J, with 13 bases between. This CDR3 contains 12 residues. By its share, this clonotype is medium-sized. With two-round multiplex PCR, TCR beta CDR3 sequences were amplified from genomic DNA. Round-one PCR had primers specific to each TRBV and TRBJ gene. TCRdb redid the calling of the multiplex PCR reads with MiXCR, one entry per CDR3 protein. The sample has about 15,000 distinct CDR3 sequences, about 27% seen once. Prior chemotherapy, radiotherapy and other malignancies were absent; CT and PET/CT showed node-negative disease.

This clonotype originated in a donor at least 50 years old with non-small cell lung cancer. The sample was PBMCs, taken before or after stereotactic body radiation therapy (not recorded which). The V and J genes are TRBV30 and TRBJ2-7; tentatively, D is TRBD2 (6 bases). In DNA form, the CDR3 reads TGTGCCTGGACCGGGACTGGCCTCGAGCAGTACTTC. Its protein is CAWTGTGLEQYF.